These 31 T cell receptor beta chains came from one sample sequenced in a study of T-cell reconstitution after alpha-beta-depleted transplantation in children. Researchers prepared the TCRbeta library using unique molecular identifiers, the study reports. TCRdb processed the PCR reads anew with MiXCR; each CDR3 protein has one entry. The profile covers about 350,000 distinct CDR3 sequences, with 15% to 20% appearing a single time and about 41% taken by the ten largest. The specimen comprised PBMCs, mostly from graft donor cells, sampled 360 days after TCRalphabeta/CD19-depleted stem cell transplant. These receptors all come from a male patient aged 2 to 9 who had a stem cell transplant for acute lymphoblastic leukemia, so the T cells may come from the graft donor.

Remarks on this clonotype: Without the conserved terminal phenylalanine or tryptophan, this CDR3 likely stems from a read error. The chain has TRBV7-4 and TRBJ2-2; D may be TRBD2 (5 bases). In germline, CDR1 is SGHVT, CDR2 SQSDAQ. This CDR3 contains 14 residues. DNA for the CDR3: TGTGCCATCAGCTTTGGACTCTTCACCGGGGAGCTGTTTTGT. As protein: CAISFGLFTGELFC.

This clonotype was counted only a few times. The chain has TRBV28 and TRBJ2-3; no definite D call. The germline V and J ends were trimmed by 8 bases and 2 bases, with 8 bases remaining between them. The CDR3 loop spans 12 amino acids. Germline loops: CDR1 MDHEN, CDR2 SYDVKM. The CDR3 is CASSTNTDTQYF. The CDR3 bases are TGTGCCAGCTCCACCAACACAGATACGCAGTATTTT.

This clonotype was observed many times. V is TRBV7-2 and J is TRBJ2-3; maybe TRBD1 (6 bases). Trimming cost V 4 bases and J 5 bases, with 10 bases left between them. The CDR3 runs to 13 residues. The germline V gene encodes CDR1 SGHTA and CDR2 FQGNSA. The CDR3 nucleotides are TGTGCCAGCAGCTCCCGGACAGTAGATACGCAGTATTTT. This translates into CASSSRTVDTQYF. The full variable domain, in which reference TRBV7-2 and TRBJ2-3 provide the parts outside the CDR3, is GAGVSQSPSNKVTEKGKDVELRCDPISGHTALYWYRQSLGQGLEFLIYFQGNSAPDKSGLPSDRFSAERTGGSVSTLTIQRTQQEDSAVYLCASSSRTVDTQYFGPGTRLTVL.

V gene TRBV28 combines with J gene TRBJ1-5; D might be TRBD1 (6 bases). With 5 bases removed from V and 2 bases from J, the gap between germline ends came to 13 bases. This CDR3 spans 15 amino acids. Germline V gene lookup returns CDR1 MDHEN and CDR2 SYDVKM. CDR3 sequence: CASSPLPGGNQPQHF. DNA for the CDR3: TGTGCCAGCAGTCCCCTCCCAGGGGGCAATCAGCCCCAGCATTTT.

This clonotype has at least ten counts. V usage is TRBV29-1 and J usage is TRBJ2-7; 9 nucleotides agree with TRBD1. V lost 5 bases to trimming and J lost 1 base; unmatched junction nucleotides: 3. This CDR3 is 13 amino acids long. CDR1 is SQVTM and CDR2 is ANQGSEA in the germline V gene. This chain's CDR3 is CSVRTGASYEQYF. CDR3 bases: TGCAGCGTTCGGACAGGGGCTTCCTACGAGCAGTACTTC.

This clonotype was observed at least ten times. The chain couples TRBV28 to TRBJ2-1; 14 bases fit TRBD2. Trimming at V came to 5 bases and at J to 6 bases, leaving 12 bases not matched to a gene. The CDR3 covers 18 residues. CDR1 and CDR2 (germline): MDHEN, SYDVKM. The CDR3 nucleotides are TGTGCCAGCAGTCCCCCACCGGGACTAGCGGGGGTGGGCAATGAGCAGTTCTTC. Amino acid sequence: CASSPPPGLAGVGNEQFF.

This chain joins TRBV20-1 and TRBJ2-3; D gene ambiguous. This CDR3 spans 14 amino acids. The V end was cut by 6 bases, the J end by 4 bases, with 17 bases between. Germline V CDR1 and CDR2: DFQATT, SNEGSKA (reference sequence). The CDR3, as DNA: TGCAGTGCCCGTCCGGATCTGTCCCCAGATACGCAGTATTTT. This gives the protein CSARPDLSPDTQYF.

V and J are TRBV28 and TRBJ2-2; D is perhaps TRBD2 (6 bases). Germline-derived CDR1 and CDR2 are MDHEN and SYDVKM. The CDR3 contains 14 residues. Trimming took 3 bases from V and 6 from J, leaving 11 bases between them. The DNA for the CDR3 is TGTGCCAGCAGTTTTCCCGGGAGACCCGGGGAGCTGTTTTTT. Its translation is CASSFPGRPGELFF.

This clonotype was picked up a small number of times. The chain has TRBV5-8 and TRBJ2-1; no firm D call. Trimming took off 0 bases at V and 0 bases at J, with 10 bases between the two ends. Germline lookup yields CDR1 SGHTS and CDR2 YDEGEE. This CDR3 is built from 16 residues. The CDR3 loop is CASSLARESSYNEQFF. DNA for the CDR3: TGTGCCAGCAGCTTGGCCAGAGAGAGCTCCTACAATGAGCAGTTCTTC.

This clonotype was seen only a few times. The chain links TRBV12-3 or TRBV12-4 to TRBJ2-1; D is perhaps TRBD2 (5 bases). CDR3 length equals 14 residues. With 8 bases removed from V and 5 bases from J, the gap between germline ends came to 16 bases. CDR3 sequence: CASVNSVANNEQFF. In DNA, the CDR3 is TGTGCCAGCGTTAATAGCGTCGCAAACAATGAGCAGTTCTTC.

This clonotype was counted between two and nine times. The chain links TRBV4-3 to TRBJ2-1; D may be TRBD2 (6 bases). The germline V gene has CDR1 LGHNA and CDR2 YSLEER. The V and J ends lost 0 bases and 4 bases respectively, with 10 bases between them. CDR3 length: 15 residues. The CDR3 coding sequence is TGCGCCAGCAGCCAAGATATAGCGGAATACAATGAGCAGTTCTTC. This sequence encodes CASSQDIAEYNEQFF.

J is TRBJ1-5 and V is TRBV4-1; 7 bases map to TRBD1. Germline CDR1 reads MGHRA; CDR2 reads YSYEKL. V shed 6 bases, J shed 5 bases, and the junction held 7 bases outside the gene matches. This CDR3 spans 14 amino acids. CDR3 sequence (DNA): TGCGCCAGCAGTAAACAGGGGTCTTATCAGCCCCAGCATTTT. Translating gives CASSKQGSYQPQHF.

This clonotype was seen only a few times. This chain connects TRBV15 to TRBJ2-3, with TRBD2 matching over 8 bases. V lost 0 bases to trimming and J lost 7 bases; unmatched junction nucleotides: 12. The V gene's germline CDR1 is LNHNV and CDR2 YYDKDF (reference sequence). The CDR3 has 17 residues. For the CDR3, the DNA is TGTGCCACCAGCAGAGATGATATGAGACTAGCGATTAATACGCAGTATTTT. This encodes CATSRDDMRLAINTQYF. Filled out from reference TRBV15 and TRBJ2-3, the complete variable domain reads DAMVIQNPRYQVTQFGKPVTLSCSQTLNHNVMYWYQQKSSQAPKLLFHYYDKDFNNEADTPDNFQSRRPNTSFCFLDIRSPGLGDTAMYLCATSRDDMRLAINTQYFGPGTRLTVL.

This clonotype was picked up many times. This sequence joins TRBV11-2 and TRBJ2-7, with D unresolved. Germline-derived CDR1 and CDR2 are SGHAT and FQNNGV. There are 14 residues in the CDR3. The germline V and J ends were trimmed by 1 base and 2 bases, with 9 bases remaining between them. The CDR3 reads CASSLAPGPYEQYF. The CDR3, as DNA: TGTGCCAGCAGCTTAGCCCCAGGACCCTACGAGCAGTACTTC.

This clonotype was recorded a few times. The rearrangement joins TRBV12-3 or TRBV12-4 to TRBJ1-6; D unresolved. CDR3 length equals 16 residues. Trimming took 5 bases from V and 6 from J, leaving 17 bases between them. The CDR3 reads CASSTRPLRRNSPLHF. The DNA for the CDR3 is TGTGCCAGCAGTACCCGACCCCTTCGGCGTAATTCACCCCTCCACTTT.

The chain recombines TRBV20-1 with TRBJ2-7; 8 bases are a match to TRBD1. Germline V gene data show CDR1 as DFQATT and CDR2 as SNEGSKA (reference sequence). The trim removed 3 bases at V and 5 bases at J, leaving 9 bases unmatched. CDR3 length equals 14 residues. The CDR3 DNA follows: TGCAGTGCTAGGAGGCAGGGGGCATTCGACGAGCAGTACTTC. Translating gives CSARRQGAFDEQYF.

The chain links TRBV4-3 to TRBJ1-1; a possible D gene is TRBD1 (6 bases). Germline CDR1 LGHNA, CDR2 YSLEER. The CDR3 spans 16 residues. Trimming removed 1 base from V and 10 bases from J, with 22 bases in between. Here the CDR3 reads CASSQGMSLGQRGAFF. CDR3 coding DNA: TGCGCCAGCAGCCAAGGAATGAGCCTGGGACAACGCGGAGCTTTCTTT.

The V call is TRBV2, the J call TRBJ2-3, with D possibly matching TRBD2 (6 bases). In germline, CDR1 is SNHLY, CDR2 FYNNEI. V lost 2 bases and J lost 4, with 13 bases in between. CDR3 size: 15 residues. This CDR3 is CASSETAGTSDTQYF. CDR3 nucleotides: TGTGCCAGCAGTGAAACGGCGGGAACTTCAGATACGCAGTATTTT.

V is TRBV12-3 or TRBV12-4 and J is TRBJ2-3; tentative D call: TRBD2 (6 bases). V was pared by 5 bases and J by 5 bases, with 17 bases between. This CDR3 contains 15 residues. CDR3 protein: CASSVSGQNLDTQYF. The DNA for the CDR3 is TGTGCCAGCAGTGTTAGCGGCCAGAACCTAGATACGCAGTATTTT.

V and J are TRBV12-3 or TRBV12-4 and TRBJ1-5; no definite D call. The CDR3 is 14 amino acids. V lost 6 bases and J lost 6, with 15 bases in between. The CDR3 region has the DNA TGTGCCAGCAGCCCCGTAACAAGTACTCAGCCCCAGCATTTT. Amino acids: CASSPVTSTQPQHF.

This clonotype was seen only a few times. The chain carries TRBV5-6 and TRBJ1-6; 9 bases align to TRBD1. The V gene end was trimmed by 4 bases and the J gene end by 7 bases; junction bases not matched to a gene: 6. Germline V gene lookup returns CDR1 SGHDT and CDR2 YYEEEE. This CDR3 is 15 amino acids long. CDR3 protein: CASSHNRGRNSPLHF. The DNA for the CDR3 is TGTGCCAGCAGCCATAACAGGGGGCGGAATTCACCCCTCCACTTT.

This clonotype showed up just a few times. The chain joins TRBV21-1 to TRBJ1-4. TRBV21-1 constitutes a pseudogene. This CDR3 is built from 17 residues. This CDR3 is CASSKAAIGPKNEKLFF. In DNA form, the CDR3 reads TGTGCCAGCAGCAAAGCGGCCATCGGACCCAAAAATGAAAAACTGTTTTTT.

Judged by abundance, this clonotype is medium-sized. The chain recombines TRBV12-3 or TRBV12-4 with TRBJ2-2; 10 bases are shared with TRBD1. The junction had 13 bases not matched to a gene; V was cut back by 5 bases and J by 4 bases. CDR3 length equals 18 residues. The CDR3 DNA is TGTGCCAGCAGTCACGTAGAGGGGACAGGGGTTTTCACCGGGGAGCTGTTTTTT. Protein product: CASSHVEGTGVFTGELFF.

This clonotype has a handful of counts. This sequence joins TRBV13 and TRBJ2-4; D possibly corresponds to TRBD1 (6 bases). The CDR3 is 16 residues long. CDR1 and CDR2 (germline): PRHDT, FYEKMQ (reference sequence). Trimming removed 3 bases at V and 7 bases at J, with 19 bases between. The CDR3 DNA sequence: TGTGCCAGCAGCTTCGATACCTACAGTAGGGGGAACATTCAGTACTTC. Its translation is CASSFDTYSRGNIQYF. The full variable domain, in which reference TRBV13 and TRBJ2-4 provide the parts outside the CDR3, is AAGVIQSPRHLIKEKRETATLKCYPIPRHDTVYWYQQGPGQDPQFLISFYEKMQSDKGSIPDRFSAQQFSDYHSELNMSSLELGDSALYFCASSFDTYSRGNIQYFGAGTRLSVL.

V and J are TRBV10-3 and TRBJ2-3; TRBD2 matches 8 bases. CDR1 ENHRY and CDR2 SYGVKD come from the germline V gene. The CDR3 has 13 amino acids. The trim removed 9 bases at V and 2 bases at J, leaving 4 bases unmatched. The CDR3 spells CAIALADTDTQYF. CDR3 nucleotide sequence: TGTGCCATAGCACTAGCGGACACAGATACGCAGTATTTT.

A few counts support this clonotype. Here the CDR3 DNA reads TGTGCCAGCAGTGATAGCCCCGGGGACAATGAGCAGTTCTTC. It specifies CASSDSPGDNEQFF. The rearrangement joins TRBV2 to TRBJ2-1, with D perhaps matching TRBD2 (5 bases). V was cut by 3 bases and J by 5 bases, with 11 bases left in between. Germline CDR1 is SNHLY and CDR2 is FYNNEI. This CDR3 region has 14 residues.

This clonotype has ten or more counts. The rearrangement links TRBV12-3 or TRBV12-4 to TRBJ1-5, with D perhaps TRBD1 (6 bases). This CDR3 is 16 amino acids long. Trimming stripped 5 bases from V and 0 bases from J, with 14 bases between. Written as DNA, the CDR3 is TGTGCCAGCAGTGAATCAGGGGTTATTAGCAATCAGCCCCAGCATTTT. This translates into CASSESGVISNQPQHF.

The rearrangement links TRBV12-3 or TRBV12-4 to TRBJ2-2; TRBD1 is a possible D gene (6 bases). CDR3 length: 13 amino acids. Trimming took off 4 bases at V and 7 bases at J, with 10 bases between the two ends. The CDR3 nucleotides read TGTGCCAGCAGTTATCAGGGGAACGGGGAGCTGTTTTTT. Translated, it gives CASSYQGNGELFF.

This clonotype was counted many times. The chain recombines TRBV27 with TRBJ2-1, with D tentatively TRBD2 (5 bases). The CDR3 extends over 13 amino acids. Germline-derived CDR1 and CDR2 are MNHEY and SMNVEV (reference sequence). Deletions cut 2 bases from V and 9 bases from J, with 11 bases between. The CDR3 bases are TGTGCCAGCAGTTTAAGGACCGGAGGTGAGCAGTTCTTC. This translates into CASSLRTGGEQFF.

In this sample, this clonotype turned up a few times. The genes are TRBV7-9 and TRBJ1-1, with 7 bases matching TRBD1. Trimming cost V 4 bases and J 1 base; bases outside gene matches: 9. Germline V CDR1 and CDR2: SEHNR, FQNEAQ (reference sequence). The CDR3 covers 16 residues. The CDR3 region is CASSYPTGAPNTEAFF. CDR3 bases: TGTGCCAGCAGCTACCCTACAGGGGCCCCGAACACTGAAGCTTTCTTT.

This clonotype was counted at least ten times. V gene TRBV4-2 combines with J gene TRBJ1-1, with D perhaps matching TRBD1 (6 bases). CDR1 and CDR2 (germline): LGHNA, YNFKEQ. CDR3 size: 15 residues. V lost 0 bases to trimming and J lost 6 bases, with 14 bases between them. The CDR3 here is CASSQEGRTVAEAFF. In DNA, the CDR3 is TGTGCCAGCAGCCAAGAAGGAAGGACAGTTGCTGAAGCTTTCTTT.